The rows below give T cell receptor beta chains drawn from one sample of a study of T cells after yellow fever vaccination. TCRdb re-derived calls from the 5' RACE reads in MiXCR, one entry per CDR3 protein. The sample records some 200,000 distinct CDR3 sequences, around 3.1% being singletons. Sample: CD4+ T cells sorted from PBMCs, taken 10 days after the yellow fever booster vaccination. All receptors derive from a young man who received the YFV17D yellow fever vaccine. Both conserved end residues are part of each CDR3. A D gene is named only where the DNA matches it firmly. Expanded clones are given a class, and other clones once, few, many or no size at all.

>TRBJ1-1|few|12|TRBV6-2/TRBV6-3|.
CASRRHHTEAFF
TGTGCCAGCAGACGACATCACACTGAAGCTTTCTTT
>TRBJ1-2|few|14|TRBV5-1|TRBD1
CASSTGQDPFFGTF
TGCGCCAGCAGCACCGGACAGGACCCCTTTTTCGGGACCTTC
>TRBJ2-7|many|16|TRBV6-5|TRBD2
CASSYSYGTSGYEQYF
TGTGCCAGCAGTTACTCGTACGGGACTAGCGGCTACGAGCAGTACTTC
>TRBJ1-4|many|13|TRBV5-6|.
CASSPGGLDAQPF
TGTGCCAGCAGCCCCGGCGGTCTGGACGCCCAGCCCTTT
>TRBJ1-5|.|19|TRBV21-1|.
CASSKQDGRKEGSNQPQHF
TGTGCCAGCAGCAAACAGGACGGGAGGAAAGAGGGTAGCAATCAGCCCCAGCATTTT
>TRBJ2-1|many|16|TRBV5-1|TRBD2
CASSANPSGGAAEQFF
TGCGCCAGCAGCGCAAACCCTAGCGGGGGGGCCGCTGAGCAGTTCTTC
>TRBJ2-2|few|17|TRBV6-1|TRBD1
CASSEANTGGFVGELFF
TGTGCCAGCAGTGAAGCGAATACAGGGGGCTTCGTCGGGGAGCTGTTTTTT
>TRBJ2-2|many|13|TRBV9|.
CASSVVGTGELFF
TGTGCCAGCAGCGTAGTTGGCACCGGGGAGCTGTTTTTT
>TRBJ1-4|many|15|TRBV7-9|.
CASSAGWGSNEKLFF
TGTGCCAGCAGCGCAGGATGGGGAAGTAATGAAAAACTGTTTTTT
>TRBJ1-2|few|15|TRBV6-2/TRBV6-3|.
CASTQKGRRGYGYTF
TGTGCCAGCACCCAGAAGGGACGACGGGGCTATGGCTACACCTTC
>TRBJ1-1|many|17|TRBV27|TRBD1
CASSLSFGGTGYTEAFF
TGTGCCAGCAGTTTATCGTTCGGTGGGACAGGGTACACTGAAGCTTTCTTT
>TRBJ2-1|.|15|TRBV19|TRBD2
CASTMRGTSYNEQFF
TGTGCCAGTACTATGCGGGGGACTTCCTACAATGAGCAGTTCTTC
>TRBJ2-3|many|14|TRBV7-2|TRBD2
CASGGGGPVDTQYF
TGTGCCAGTGGGGGCGGGGGGCCGGTAGATACGCAGTATTTT
>TRBJ2-5|few|15|TRBV20-1|TRBD2
CSARVSGGAGETQYF
TGCAGTGCTAGAGTTAGCGGGGGGGCGGGAGAGACCCAGTACTTC
>TRBJ1-6|few|14|TRBV12-3/TRBV12-4|.
CASSFPTPGSPLHF
TGTGCCAGCAGTTTTCCCACACCAGGGTCACCCCTCCACTTT
>TRBJ2-5|many|13|TRBV5-6|.
CASTTWHAETQYF
TGTGCCAGCACCACTTGGCATGCGGAGACCCAGTACTTC
>TRBJ2-1|many|12|TRBV2|.
CASKRLAEVQFF
TGTGCCAGCAAGAGGCTAGCCGAAGTGCAGTTCTTC
>TRBJ1-6|few|16|TRBV18|.
CASSPESGQGGSPLHF
TGTGCCAGCTCACCCGAATCGGGCCAGGGAGGGTCACCCCTCCACTTT
>TRBJ2-5|many|15|TRBV4-3|.
CASSQVNSPGETQYF
TGCGCCAGCAGCCAAGTCAACTCCCCCGGGGAGACCCAGTACTTC
>TRBJ2-2|few|13|TRBV2|.
CASSDANTGELFF
TGTGCCAGTAGCGACGCGAACACCGGGGAGCTGTTTTTT
>TRBJ2-2|few|18|TRBV5-1|TRBD1
CASSSRTGAGGNTGELFF
TGCGCCAGCAGCTCAAGGACAGGGGCCGGAGGGAACACCGGGGAGCTGTTTTTT
>TRBJ1-1|many|11|TRBV20-1|.
CSASSGGEAFF
TGCAGTGCTAGTTCGGGGGGCGAAGCTTTCTTT
>TRBJ2-1|.|16|TRBV24-1|TRBD2
CATRSAGEGSYNEQFF
TGTGCCACCAGGTCAGCGGGAGAGGGCTCCTACAATGAGCAGTTCTTC
>TRBJ2-7|few|16|TRBV6-5|.
CASSYSIPGPSYEQYF
TGTGCCAGCAGTTACTCGATTCCAGGTCCATCCTACGAGCAGTACTTC
>TRBJ2-5|few|12|TRBV10-3|.
CAISDMGEAQYF
TGTGCCATCAGTGATATGGGCGAGGCCCAGTACTTC
>TRBJ2-1|.|13|TRBV5-4|.
CASRLDTYNEQFF
TGTGCCAGCAGGCTAGATACCTACAATGAGCAGTTCTTC
>TRBJ2-5|many|13|TRBV10-3|.
CAISQGGGETQYF
TGTGCCATCAGCCAGGGGGGAGGAGAGACCCAGTACTTC
>TRBJ1-2|few|13|TRBV7-8|TRBD1
CASSPTGIYGYTF
TGTGCCAGCAGTCCGACAGGGATCTATGGCTACACCTTC
>TRBJ1-2|many|13|TRBV9|TRBD1
CASSPTGTGTRTF
TGTGCCAGCAGCCCGACCGGGACAGGGACCCGCACCTTC
>TRBJ1-2|.|11|TRBV29-1|.
CSAAEGYGYTF
TGCAGCGCCGCCGAGGGCTATGGCTACACCTTC
>TRBJ2-7|many|16|TRBV7-8|TRBD1
CASRRTGYRSSYEQYF
TGTGCCAGCAGGCGGACAGGCTATAGAAGCTCCTACGAGCAGTACTTC
>TRBJ2-7|many|15|TRBV3-1|TRBD1
CASSHGGTGVGEQYF
TGTGCCAGCAGCCACGGGGGGACAGGGGTAGGCGAGCAGTACTTC
>TRBJ1-5|few|14|TRBV28|.
CASSINRANQPQHF
TGTGCCAGCAGCATCAACAGGGCAAATCAGCCCCAGCATTTT
>TRBJ2-2|many|13|TRBV6-1|.
CATRSGGSGELFF
TGTGCCACCAGGTCGGGGGGCTCCGGGGAGCTGTTTTTT
>TRBJ2-1|many|13|TRBV7-7|TRBD2
CASGVAGNNEQFF
TGTGCTAGCGGGGTAGCGGGGAACAATGAGCAGTTCTTC